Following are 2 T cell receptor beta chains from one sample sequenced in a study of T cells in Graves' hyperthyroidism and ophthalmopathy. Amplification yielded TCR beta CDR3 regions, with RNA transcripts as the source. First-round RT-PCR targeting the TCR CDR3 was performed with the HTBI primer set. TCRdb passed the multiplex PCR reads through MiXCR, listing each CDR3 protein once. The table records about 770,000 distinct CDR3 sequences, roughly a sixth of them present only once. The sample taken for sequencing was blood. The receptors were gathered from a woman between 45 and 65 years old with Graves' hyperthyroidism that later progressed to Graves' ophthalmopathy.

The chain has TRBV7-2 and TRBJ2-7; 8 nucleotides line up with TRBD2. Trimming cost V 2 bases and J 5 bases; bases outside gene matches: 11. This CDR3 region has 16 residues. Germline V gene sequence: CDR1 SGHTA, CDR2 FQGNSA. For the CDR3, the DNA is TGTGCCAGCAGCTTAAGGCCCAACGGGAGGGCCCACGAGCAGTACTTC. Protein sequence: CASSLRPNGRAHEQYF.

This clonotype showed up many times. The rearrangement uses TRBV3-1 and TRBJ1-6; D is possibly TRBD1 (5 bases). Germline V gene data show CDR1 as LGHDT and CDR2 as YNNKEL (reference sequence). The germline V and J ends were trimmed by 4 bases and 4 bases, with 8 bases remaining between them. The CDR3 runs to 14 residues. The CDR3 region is CASSRAGYNSPLHF. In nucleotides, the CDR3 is TGTGCCAGCAGCCGGGCAGGGTATAATTCACCCCTCCACTTT.